This T cell receptor (beta chain) was recorded in a study of blood T cell repertoires in COVID-19. The overall study: Sample material is recorded as cDNA or gDNA derived from T cells, B-cell-depleted T cells, or PBMCs.

Cohort placement rested on clinical history that participants reported themselves. Authors' processing steps: Reference gene primers were amplified, and this amplification served to estimate nucleated cell counts. TCRdb's copy holds only in-frame clones and misses some; the assay was immunoSEQ multiplex PCR. V and J calls and clone size follow that table, whereas D and trimming were derived from the DNA. The data contain 250,000 to 300,000 clones, 80% to 90% of them seen just once; the ten biggest clones take up approximately 6.6%. The receptor was isolated from a woman aged 50 to 60 who had been exposed to COVID-19. The material sequenced was PBMCs or T cells enriched from blood (not recorded which).

CDR3 residues: CASTLGQNTEAFF. The CDR3 DNA reads as TGTGCCAGCACCCTCGGACAGAACACTGAAGCTTTCTTT. The chain joins TRBV12-3 or TRBV12-4 to TRBJ1-1, with D perhaps matching TRBD1 (5 bases). Between the trimmed V and J ends, which lost 7 bases and 1 base, there was a span of 10 bases. The CDR3 loop spans 13 amino acids.